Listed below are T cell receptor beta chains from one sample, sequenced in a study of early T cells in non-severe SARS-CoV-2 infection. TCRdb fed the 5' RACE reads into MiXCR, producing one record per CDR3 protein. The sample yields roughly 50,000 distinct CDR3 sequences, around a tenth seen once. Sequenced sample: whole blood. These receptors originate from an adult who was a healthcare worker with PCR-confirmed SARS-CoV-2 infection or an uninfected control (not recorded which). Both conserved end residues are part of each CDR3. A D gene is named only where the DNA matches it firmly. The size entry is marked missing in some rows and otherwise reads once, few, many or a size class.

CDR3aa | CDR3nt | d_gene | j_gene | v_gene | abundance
CASSNRSRRGYTF | TGTGCCAGCAGTAATAGATCCCGTCGGGGCTACACCTTC | . | TRBJ1-2 | TRBV6-5 | few
CSARDWAEMNTEAFF | TGCAGTGCTAGAGATTGGGCAGAAATGAACACTGAAGCTTTCTTT | . | TRBJ1-1 | TRBV20-1 | few
CASSLASGGQETQYF | TGTGCCAGCAGCTTAGCTAGCGGGGGCCAAGAGACCCAGTACTTC | TRBD2 | TRBJ2-5 | TRBV7-7 | .
CASSQDFSDGGELFF | TGCGCCAGCAGCCAAGATTTCAGCGATGGCGGGGAGCTGTTTTTT | . | TRBJ2-2 | TRBV4-1 | few
CASSQATGLWAKNIQYF | TGTGCCAGCAGCCAAGCAACGGGGCTATGGGCCAAAAACATTCAGTACTTC | . | TRBJ2-4 | TRBV14 | many
CASIERGASEKLFF | TGTGCCAGCATTGAGAGGGGGGCGAGTGAAAAACTGTTTTTT | . | TRBJ1-4 | TRBV28 | many
CASSLTGTAEYGYTF | TGTGCCAGCAGCTTAACGGGGACAGCTGAATATGGCTACACCTTC | TRBD1 | TRBJ1-2 | TRBV7-3 | few
CATSRDAVPGQPQHF | TGTGCCACCAGCAGAGACGCAGTACCGGGTCAGCCCCAGCATTTT | . | TRBJ1-5 | TRBV15 | many
CAISEGQTYQETQYF | TGTGCCATCAGTGAAGGACAGACTTACCAAGAGACCCAGTACTTC | . | TRBJ2-5 | TRBV10-3 | few
CASSPRTSGRAYEQYF | TGCGCCAGCAGCCCCAGGACTAGCGGGAGGGCCTACGAGCAGTACTTC | TRBD2 | TRBJ2-7 | TRBV5-1 | few
CASSNTGAGANVLTF | TGTGCCAGCAGCAACACAGGGGCTGGGGCCAACGTCCTGACTTTC | TRBD1 | TRBJ2-6 | TRBV6-5 | .
CASILPLRQGKYNEQFF | TGTGCCAGCATTTTGCCCCTACGACAGGGGAAATACAATGAGCAGTTCTTC | TRBD1 | TRBJ2-1 | TRBV6-1 | many
CASSSIYNTWEQYF | TGTGCCAGCAGTTCTATCTACAATACGTGGGAGCAGTACTTC | . | TRBJ2-7 | TRBV6-5 | .
CASSYSTNILGSPLHF | TGTGCCAGCAGTTACTCCACCAACATTCTGGGGTCACCCCTCCACTTT | . | TRBJ1-6 | TRBV6-5 | many
CASSYFPTDTQYF | TGTGCCAGCAGTTACTTCCCCACAGATACGCAGTATTTT | . | TRBJ2-3 | TRBV6-5 | .
CASSFGRSYNEQFF | TGTGCCAGCAGTTTTGGCCGTAGCTACAATGAGCAGTTCTTC | . | TRBJ2-1 | TRBV27 | .
CASSPPRGIDEKLFF | TGTGCCAGCAGTCCCCCCCGGGGGATAGATGAAAAACTGTTTTTT | . | TRBJ1-4 | TRBV28 | many
CASGGTVPEAFF | TGTGCCAGCGGAGGAACGGTCCCTGAAGCTTTCTTT | . | TRBJ1-1 | TRBV7-9 | many
CATSSWAERYGYTF | TGTGCCACCAGCAGTTGGGCAGAGCGATATGGCTACACCTTC | . | TRBJ1-2 | TRBV15 | few
CASSPAGELFF | TGTGCCAGCAGCCCCGCCGGGGAGCTGTTTTTT | . | TRBJ2-2 | TRBV9 | many
CASSLARGDIQYF | TGTGCCAGCAGCTTAGCCCGGGGGGACATTCAGTACTTC | TRBD2 | TRBJ2-4 | TRBV11-2 | many
CASSSYWNEQFF | TGTGCCAGCAGCTCCTACTGGAATGAGCAGTTCTTC | . | TRBJ2-1 | TRBV28 | few
CSVGSVGGANQPQHF | TGCAGCGTTGGGTCGGTAGGGGGCGCGAATCAGCCCCAGCATTTT | TRBD1 | TRBJ1-5 | TRBV29-1 | few
CASPSGAGELFF | TGTGCCAGTCCCTCCGGTGCCGGGGAGCTGTTTTTT | . | TRBJ2-2 | TRBV19 | few
CASTAGVYNEQFF | TGTGCCAGCACCGCGGGAGTCTACAATGAGCAGTTCTTC | TRBD2 | TRBJ2-1 | TRBV6-5 | many
CASSQSVYEQYF | TGTGCCAGCAGCCAGTCGGTTTACGAGCAGTACTTC | . | TRBJ2-7 | TRBV11-2 | many
CASSLLSSSYNEQFF | TGTGCCAGCAGCTTACTTTCGAGCTCCTACAATGAGCAGTTCTTC | . | TRBJ2-1 | TRBV11-3 | many
CASSSRYLIQETQYF | TGTGCCAGCAGCTCCCGCTACCTGATTCAAGAGACCCAGTACTTC | . | TRBJ2-5 | TRBV5-8 | .
CASSPKANEQYF | TGTGCCAGCTCTCCCAAAGCCAACGAGCAGTACTTC | . | TRBJ2-7 | TRBV18 | many
CASSQGTDNSPLHF | TGCGCCAGCAGCCAAGGAACCGATAATTCACCCCTCCACTTT | . | TRBJ1-6 | TRBV4-1 | many
CATKGTLGTEAFF | TGTGCCACCAAGGGGACGCTGGGCACTGAAGCTTTCTTT | . | TRBJ1-1 | TRBV2 | many